Listed below are T cell receptor beta chains from one sample, sequenced in a study of blood T cell repertoires in COVID-19. Assay used: immunoSEQ multiplex PCR; TCRdb lists only in-frame clones, some missing. The repertoire holds around 200,000 clones, approximately 87% seen once, with over 3% in the top ten. The sequencing sample was made of PBMCs or T cells enriched from blood (not recorded which). All receptors come from a woman aged 50 to 60 in a cohort exposed to, infected with or recovered from COVID-19 (not recorded which). The CDR3 runs from the conserved cysteine through the conserved F or W.

V	J	CDR3
TRBV11-2	TRBJ2-5	CASSWDSRETQYF
TRBV6-1	TRBJ2-1	CASSDPGRGSRGEQFF
TRBV12-3/TRBV12-4	TRBJ2-7	CASSLAQGWEQYF
TRBV19	TRBJ2-1	CASSIGPSSYNEQFF
TRBV4-2	TRBJ2-3	CASSQDSGGSTDTQYF
TRBV18	TRBJ2-3	CASSPSAAHTDTQYF
TRBV4-2	TRBJ2-7	CASSQETGFNEQYF
TRBV11-3	TRBJ2-5	CASSPGGLAGGQETQYF
TRBV4-1	TRBJ2-7	CASSQAQRGTYEQYF
TRBV24-1	TRBJ2-5	CATRRGRETQYF
TRBV7-3	TRBJ2-1	CASSLGGVWNNEQFF
TRBV7-6	TRBJ2-1	CASSLDTSAGEQFF
TRBV7-2	TRBJ2-1	CASSFRGTYNEQFF
TRBV7-2	TRBJ2-1	CASSRLGTSSYNEQFF
TRBV7-2	TRBJ1-5	CASSLVNPTGWNQPQHF
TRBV11-2	TRBJ2-7	CASSLVRTGSYEQYF
TRBV3-1/TRBV3-2	TRBJ1-2	CASSHDRGNGYTF
TRBV5-6	TRBJ2-7	CASSFSGGWQYF
TRBV2	TRBJ2-7	CASGPGGWEQYF
TRBV19	TRBJ1-1	CASSMIFGGKNTEAFF
TRBV2	TRBJ1-1	CASDGGVNTEAFF
TRBV7-2	TRBJ2-2	CASRLSRGQGELFF
TRBV7-3	TRBJ1-1	CASSLIQGYKSGRTEAFF
TRBV12-3/TRBV12-4	TRBJ2-3	CASKSLDTQYF
TRBV7-9	TRBJ2-1	CASSLNFRGSKQFF
TRBV7-2	TRBJ2-1	CASSFLPDNEQFF